Listed here are 9 T cell receptor beta chains from one sample, sequenced in a study of blood T cells in healthy people across ages. A second PCR, run for 7 to 11 cycles, used a sample-barcoded 5' primer plus a J-beta primer mix. TCRdb reanalysed the 5' RACE reads using MiXCR and keeps one entry per CDR3 protein. In the table there are some 1 million distinct CDR3 sequences, 45% of which are singletons. Material for sequencing was blood. The receptors were gathered from a woman aged 60-75 years in good health.

The V call is TRBV18, the J call TRBJ2-6; TRBD1 aligns across 7 bases. J was trimmed by 0 bases and V by 2 bases; bases with no gene match: 7. Germline V gives CDR1 KGHSH, CDR2 LQKENI. The CDR3 has 18 residues. CDR3 residues: CASSPGTARDSGANVLTF. The CDR3 DNA reads TGTGCCAGCTCACCAGGGACAGCCCGTGACTCTGGGGCCAACGTCCTGACTTTC.

For this clonotype: Given a much more abundant clone one base away, this may be a read error. This chain uses TRBV6-2 or TRBV6-3 with TRBJ2-5; the D is unclear. CDR3 length: 12 amino acids. Germline V gene sequence: CDR1 MNHEY, CDR2 SVGEGT. V gave up 2 bases and J gave up 2 bases, with 3 bases separating them. Written as DNA, the CDR3 is TGTGCCAGCAGTTACGAACAAGAGACCCAGTACTTC. Encoded protein: CASSYEQETQYF.

This clonotype is a singleton in its sample. This may be a read error: a much more frequent sequence differs by one nucleotide. The rearrangement joins TRBV27 to TRBJ2-5; 8 bases are shared with TRBD1. There are 14 residues in the CDR3. V was clipped by 5 bases and J by 11 bases; unmatched bases: 13. In germline, CDR1 is MNHEY, CDR2 SMNVEV (reference sequence). The CDR3 here is CASSIGQGTYKQYF. The DNA for the CDR3 is TGTGCCAGCAGTATTGGACAGGGTACCTACAAGCAGTACTTC.

The V gene is TRBV11-2, the J gene TRBJ2-5; TRBD1 agrees at 9 bases. CDR1 is SGHAT, CDR2 FQNNGV, per germline. The CDR3 sequence is 17 residues long. The J segment lost 11 bases and the V segment lost 4 bases, leaving 20 bases of the junction unmatched. The CDR3, as DNA: TGTGCCAGCAGCTCCACACAGGGGGCCTTACTATACAATGAGCAGTACTTC. The encoded protein is CASSSTQGALLYNEQYF.

There are many counts of this clonotype. The J gene is TRBJ2-7, the V gene TRBV29-1; 14 bases agree with TRBD2. The germline gives CDR1 SQVTM, CDR2 ANQGSEA. V shed 1 base, J shed 4 bases, and the junction held 6 bases outside the gene matches. This CDR3 comprises 16 residues. As DNA, the CDR3 is TGCAGCGTTGAAGGGAGGGGACTAGCGGGAGTGTACGAGCAGTACTTC. Its translation is CSVEGRGLAGVYEQYF.

This clonotype was seen a few times. The rearrangement uses TRBV7-9 and TRBJ1-5, with 7 positions matching TRBD1. CDR3 length: 15 residues. The V segment lost 4 bases and the J segment 2 bases; nucleotides outside the gene matches: 5. Germline loops: CDR1 SEHNR, CDR2 FQNEAQ (reference sequence). CDR3 DNA: TGTGCCAGCAGCTCCTCAGGACAGGGCAATCAGCCCCAGCATTTT. Its protein is CASSSSGQGNQPQHF.

In this sample, this clonotype turned up a few times. The rearrangement uses TRBV27 and TRBJ2-4; either TRBD1 or TRBD2 may supply D (5 bases each). This CDR3 comprises 15 residues. Germline CDR1 and CDR2: MNHEY and SMNVEV (reference sequence). Trimming pared 5 bases from V and 7 bases from J, leaving 18 bases between. The CDR3 reads CASSPWIKEGNIQYF. The CDR3 DNA sequence: TGTGCCAGCAGTCCCTGGATTAAAGAGGGGAACATTCAGTACTTC.

Only a few counts were recorded for this clonotype. The chain couples TRBV20-1 to TRBJ2-7, with 7 bases fitting TRBD2. The CDR3 is 15 amino acids. Trimming removed 0 bases from V and 2 bases from J; junction bases left unmatched: 7. Germline CDR1 is DFQATT and CDR2 is SNEGSKA (reference sequence). The CDR3: CSAREGWGGTYEQYF. CDR3 sequence (DNA): TGCAGTGCTAGAGAAGGTTGGGGGGGAACCTACGAGCAGTACTTC.

The chain joins TRBV27 to TRBJ1-4; tentatively, D is TRBD1 (5 bases). The V gene lost 5 bases and the J gene lost 6 bases, with 13 bases spanning the gap. The CDR3 runs 14 residues. CDR1 and CDR2 from the germline V gene are MNHEY and SMNVEV (reference sequence). CDR3 sequence: CASSMKGWYEKLFF. DNA of the CDR3: TGTGCCAGCAGTATGAAGGGGTGGTATGAAAAACTGTTTTTT.